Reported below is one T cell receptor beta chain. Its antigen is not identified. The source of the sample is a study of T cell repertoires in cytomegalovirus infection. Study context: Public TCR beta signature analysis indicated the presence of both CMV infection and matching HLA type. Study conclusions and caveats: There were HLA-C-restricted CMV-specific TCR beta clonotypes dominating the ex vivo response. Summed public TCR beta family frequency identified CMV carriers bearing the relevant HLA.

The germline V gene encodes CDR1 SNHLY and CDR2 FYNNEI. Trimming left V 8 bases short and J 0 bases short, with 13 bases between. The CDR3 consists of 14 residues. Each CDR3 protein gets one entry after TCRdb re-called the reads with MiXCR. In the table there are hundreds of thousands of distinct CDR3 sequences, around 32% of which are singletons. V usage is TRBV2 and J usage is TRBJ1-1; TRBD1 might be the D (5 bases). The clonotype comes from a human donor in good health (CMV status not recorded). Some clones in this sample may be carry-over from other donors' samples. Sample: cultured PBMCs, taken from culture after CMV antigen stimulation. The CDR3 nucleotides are TGTGCCAGCGACGGGACCTGGGTGAACACTGAAGCTTTCTTT. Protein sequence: CASDGTWVNTEAFF.